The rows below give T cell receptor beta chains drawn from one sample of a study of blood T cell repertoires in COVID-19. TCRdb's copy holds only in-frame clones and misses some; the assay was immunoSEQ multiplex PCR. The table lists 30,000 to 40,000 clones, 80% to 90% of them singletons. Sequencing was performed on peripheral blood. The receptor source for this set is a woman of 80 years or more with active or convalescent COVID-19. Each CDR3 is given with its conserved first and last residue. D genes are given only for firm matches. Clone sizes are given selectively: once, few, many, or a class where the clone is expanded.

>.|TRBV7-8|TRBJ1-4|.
CASSLVGGYGEKLFF
TGTGCCAGCAGCTTGGTTGGGGGGTATGGTGAAAAACTGTTTTTT
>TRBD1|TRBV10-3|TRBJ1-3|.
CAISTESVLGQGSGNTIYF
TGTGCCATCAGCACGGAGAGTGTTTTGGGACAGGGCTCTGGAAACACCATATATTTT
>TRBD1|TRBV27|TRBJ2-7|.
CASSSTGVLGGEQYF
TGTGCCAGCAGTTCCACAGGGGTCCTAGGGGGCGAGCAGTACTTC
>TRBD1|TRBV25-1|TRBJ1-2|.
CASSAGTGPNYGYTF
TGTGCCAGCAGTGCCGGGACAGGACCTAACTATGGCTACACCTTC
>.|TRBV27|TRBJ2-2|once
CASSFYGGSNTGELFF
TGTGCCAGCAGTTTTTACGGGGGATCGAACACCGGGGAGCTGTTTTTT
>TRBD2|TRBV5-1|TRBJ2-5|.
CASSLGVLAAYQETQYF
TGCGCCAGCAGCTTGGGGGTTCTAGCGGCGTACCAAGAGACCCAGTACTTC
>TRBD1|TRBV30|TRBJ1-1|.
CAWSVGTGASSGEAFF
TGTGCCTGGAGTGTTGGGACAGGGGCCTCCTCGGGTGAAGCTTTCTTT
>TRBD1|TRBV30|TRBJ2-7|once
CAWSGTGGGEQYF
TGTGCCTGGAGTGGGACAGGGGGAGGCGAGCAGTACTTC
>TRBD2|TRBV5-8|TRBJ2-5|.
CASSRGTMRETQYF
TGTGCCAGCAGCCGAGGGACTATGCGAGAGACCCAGTACTTC
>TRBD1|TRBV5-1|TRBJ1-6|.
CASSWDRVINNSPLHF
TGCGCCAGCAGCTGGGACAGGGTAATAAATAATTCACCCCTCCACTTT
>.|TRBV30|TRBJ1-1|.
CAWSVSGARAFF
TGTGCCTGGAGTGTGTCAGGGGCTAGAGCTTTCTTT
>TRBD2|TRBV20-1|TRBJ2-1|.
CSARAGNEQFF
TGCAGTGCCAGAGCGGGGAATGAGCAGTTCTTC
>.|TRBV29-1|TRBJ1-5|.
CSAMTGGNQPQHF
TGCAGCGCCATGACAGGTGGGAATCAGCCCCAGCATTTT
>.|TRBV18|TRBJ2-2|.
CASSRDRETGELFF
TGTGCCAGCTCACGAGACAGAGAGACCGGGGAGCTGTTTTTT
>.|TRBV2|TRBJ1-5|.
CASSEGQINQPQHF
TGTGCCAGCAGTGAGGGGCAGATAAATCAGCCCCAGCATTTT
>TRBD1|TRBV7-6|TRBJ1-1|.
CASSSGQGAKEAFF
TGTGCCAGCAGCTCCGGACAGGGGGCTAAAGAAGCTTTCTTT
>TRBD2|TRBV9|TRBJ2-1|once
CASSVSGSRGEQFF
TGTGCCAGCAGCGTTAGCGGGAGCCGAGGTGAGCAGTTCTTC
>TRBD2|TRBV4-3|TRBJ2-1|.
CASSQEPRGRAANEQFF
TGCGCCAGCAGCCAAGAGCCCCGCGGGAGGGCCGCAAATGAGCAGTTCTTC
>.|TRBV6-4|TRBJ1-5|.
CASSDGGHYSNQPQHF
TGTGCCAGCAGTGATGGGGGACACTATAGCAATCAGCCCCAGCATTTT
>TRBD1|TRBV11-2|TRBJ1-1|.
CASSLGQGDWRSTEAFF
TGTGCCAGCAGCTTAGGACAGGGGGATTGGCGGAGCACTGAAGCTTTCTTT
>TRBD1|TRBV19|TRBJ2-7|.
CASSETGTGVHEQYF
TGTGCCAGTAGTGAAACCGGGACAGGGGTCCACGAGCAGTACTTC
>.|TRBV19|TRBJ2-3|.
CASSLVASRADTQYF
TGTGCCAGTAGTTTGGTGGCCTCGAGGGCAGATACGCAGTATTTT
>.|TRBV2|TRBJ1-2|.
CASSSPRSGYGYTF
TGTGCCAGCAGCTCCCCGAGATCTGGCTATGGCTACACCTTC
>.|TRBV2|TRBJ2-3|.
CASSRTGRDDTQYF
TGTGCCAGCAGCAGGACAGGGAGGGATGATACGCAGTATTTT
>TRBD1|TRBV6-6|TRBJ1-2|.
CASSRFHRGDYGYTF
TGTGCCAGCAGCCGCTTCCACAGGGGGGACTATGGCTACACCTTC
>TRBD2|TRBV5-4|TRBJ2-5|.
CASSGESTSGRNLQTQYF
TGTGCCAGCAGCGGGGAGTCGACTAGCGGGAGGAATTTGCAGACCCAGTACTTC
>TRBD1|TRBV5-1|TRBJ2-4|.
CASSPYTGGGDKNIQYF
TGCGCCAGCAGCCCTTATACAGGGGGAGGAGACAAAAACATTCAGTACTTC
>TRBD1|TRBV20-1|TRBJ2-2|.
CSASTDRGTGELFF
TGCAGTGCTAGTACGGACAGGGGAACCGGGGAGCTGTTTTTT
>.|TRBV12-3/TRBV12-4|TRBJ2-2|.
CASAAVNTGELFF
TGTGCCAGCGCGGCGGTGAACACCGGGGAGCTGTTTTTT
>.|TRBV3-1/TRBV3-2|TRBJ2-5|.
CASTPRRAFQETQYF
TGTGCCAGCACCCCAAGGCGGGCTTTTCAAGAGACCCAGTACTTC
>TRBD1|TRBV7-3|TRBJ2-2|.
CASSLQGARGTGELFF
TGTGCCAGCAGCTTACAGGGGGCGAGAGGCACCGGGGAGCTGTTTTTT
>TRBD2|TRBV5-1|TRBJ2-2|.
CASSAGTSGFPGELFF
TGCGCCAGCAGCGCTGGGACTAGCGGGTTCCCCGGGGAGCTGTTTTTT
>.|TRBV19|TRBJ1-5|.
CASSPHQQGVSNQPQHF
TGTGCCAGTAGTCCGCATCAACAGGGAGTAAGCAATCAGCCCCAGCATTTT
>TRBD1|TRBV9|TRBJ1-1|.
CASSALGQGNTEAFF
TGTGCCAGCAGCGCCCTGGGACAGGGGAACACTGAAGCTTTCTTT
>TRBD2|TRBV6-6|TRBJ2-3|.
CASIRGLLAAQTDTQYF
TGTGCCAGCATTCGGGGACTACTAGCGGCTCAGACAGATACGCAGTATTTT
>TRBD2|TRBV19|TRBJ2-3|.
CASTKGSGRRTDTQYF
TGTGCCAGTACCAAGGGGAGCGGGAGGCGGACAGATACGCAGTATTTT
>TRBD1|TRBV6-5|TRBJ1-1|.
CASINSGGTEAFF
TGTGCCAGCATCAATTCAGGGGGCACTGAAGCTTTCTTT
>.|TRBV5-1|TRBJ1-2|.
CASSLAEVRYGYTF
TGCGCCAGCAGCTTGGCGGAGGTCCGTTATGGCTACACCTTC
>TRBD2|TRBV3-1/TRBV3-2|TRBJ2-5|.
CASSQVAGGPETQYF
TGTGCCAGCAGCCAAGTAGCGGGAGGGCCGGAGACCCAGTACTTC
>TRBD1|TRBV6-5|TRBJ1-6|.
CASSQQGLPLHF
TGTGCCAGCAGCCAACAGGGGCTACCCCTCCACTTT
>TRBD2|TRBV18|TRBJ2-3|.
CASSPWTSNSDTQYF
TGTGCCAGCTCACCCTGGACTAGTAATTCAGATACGCAGTATTTT
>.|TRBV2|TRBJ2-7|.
CASSDDISYEQYF
TGTGCCAGCAGTGATGACATTTCCTACGAGCAGTACTTC
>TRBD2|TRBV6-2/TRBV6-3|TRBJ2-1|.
CASSAQTSGRYEQFF
TGTGCCAGCAGTGCCCAGACTAGCGGGAGGTATGAGCAGTTCTTC
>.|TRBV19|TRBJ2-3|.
CASGRPTDTQYF
TGTGCCAGTGGGAGACCCACAGATACGCAGTATTTT
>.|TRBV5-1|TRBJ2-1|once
CASSYNRVLGEQFF
TGCGCCAGCAGCTACAACCGGGTCCTGGGTGAGCAGTTCTTC
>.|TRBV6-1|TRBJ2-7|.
CASSDPPGTGSYEQYF
TGTGCCAGCAGTGACCCCCCGGGTACCGGATCCTACGAGCAGTACTTC
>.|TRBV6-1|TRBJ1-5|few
CASSEYRNSNQPQHF
TGTGCCAGCAGTGAATACAGAAATAGCAATCAGCCCCAGCATTTT
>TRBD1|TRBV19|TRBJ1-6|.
CASSIAAGGAYNSPLHF
TGTGCCAGTAGTATAGCGGCAGGGGGCGCGTATAATTCACCCCTCCACTTT
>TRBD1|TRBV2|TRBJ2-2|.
CASRWWEWDSTGELFF
TGTGCCAGCAGATGGTGGGAGTGGGACAGCACCGGGGAGCTGTTTTTT
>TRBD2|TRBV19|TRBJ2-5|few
CASSPSTSGQETQYF
TGTGCCAGTAGTCCCTCGACTAGCGGACAAGAGACCCAGTACTTC
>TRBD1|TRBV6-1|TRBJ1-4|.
CASSDSGQSTNEKLFF
TGTGCCAGCAGTGATTCGGGACAGTCAACTAATGAAAAACTGTTTTTT
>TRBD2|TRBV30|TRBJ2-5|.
CAWNPGWASGTQYF
TGTGCCTGGAATCCCGGCTGGGCTAGCGGGACCCAGTACTTC
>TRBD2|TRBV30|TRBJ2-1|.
CAWSVRRGGFNEQFF
TGTGCCTGGAGTGTAAGGCGGGGGGGCTTTAATGAGCAGTTCTTC